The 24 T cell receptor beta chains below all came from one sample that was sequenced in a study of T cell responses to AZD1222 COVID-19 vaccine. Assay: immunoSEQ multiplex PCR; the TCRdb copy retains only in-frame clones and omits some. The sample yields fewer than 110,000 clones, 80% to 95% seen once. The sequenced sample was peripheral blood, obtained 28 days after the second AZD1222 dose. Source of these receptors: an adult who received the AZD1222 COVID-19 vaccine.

CDR3 in DNA: TGTGCCAGTTCCGGACAGGGGAGATGGAACTATGGCTACACCTTC. This gives the protein CASSGQGRWNYGYTF. The chain combines TRBV6-5 with TRBJ1-2, with 9 bases identical to TRBD1. This CDR3 is built from 15 residues. Per germline, CDR1 MNHEY and CDR2 SVGAGI. J lost 2 bases, V lost 9 bases, and 10 bases had no gene match.

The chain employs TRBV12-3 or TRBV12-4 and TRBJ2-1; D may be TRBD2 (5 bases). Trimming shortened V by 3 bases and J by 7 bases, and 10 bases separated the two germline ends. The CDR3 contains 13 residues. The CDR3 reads CASSLREWNEQFF. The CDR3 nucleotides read TGTGCCAGCAGTTTGAGGGAGTGGAATGAGCAGTTCTTC.

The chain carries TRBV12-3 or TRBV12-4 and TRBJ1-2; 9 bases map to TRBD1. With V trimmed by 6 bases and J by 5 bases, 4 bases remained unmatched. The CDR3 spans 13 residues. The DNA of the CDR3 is TGTGCCAGCAGCCGGGACAGGGTGTATGGCTACACCTTC. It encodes CASSRDRVYGYTF.

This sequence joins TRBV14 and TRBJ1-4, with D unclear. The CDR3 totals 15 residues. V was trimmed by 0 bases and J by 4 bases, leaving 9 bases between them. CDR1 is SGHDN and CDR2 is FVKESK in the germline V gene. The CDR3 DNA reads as TGTGCCAGCAGCCAAGATGGCAATTATAATGAAAAACTGTTTTTT. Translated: CASSQDGNYNEKLFF.

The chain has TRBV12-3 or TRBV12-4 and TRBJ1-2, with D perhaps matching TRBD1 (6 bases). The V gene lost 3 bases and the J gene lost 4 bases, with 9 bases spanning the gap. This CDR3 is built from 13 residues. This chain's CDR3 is CASSFTGTYGYTF. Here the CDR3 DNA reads TGTGCCAGCAGTTTTACAGGGACCTATGGCTACACCTTC.

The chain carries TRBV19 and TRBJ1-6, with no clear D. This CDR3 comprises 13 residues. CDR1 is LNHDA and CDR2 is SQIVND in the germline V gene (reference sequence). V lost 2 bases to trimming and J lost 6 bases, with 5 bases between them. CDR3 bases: TGTGCCAGTAGTATAAATATTAATTCACCCCTCCACTTT. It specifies CASSININSPLHF.

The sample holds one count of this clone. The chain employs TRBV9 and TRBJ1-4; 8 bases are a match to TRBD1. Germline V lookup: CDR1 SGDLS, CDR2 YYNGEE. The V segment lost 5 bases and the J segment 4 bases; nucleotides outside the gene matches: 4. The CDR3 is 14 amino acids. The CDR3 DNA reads TGTGCCAGCAGTAGACAGGGGCATAATGAAAAACTGTTTTTT. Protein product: CASSRQGHNEKLFF.

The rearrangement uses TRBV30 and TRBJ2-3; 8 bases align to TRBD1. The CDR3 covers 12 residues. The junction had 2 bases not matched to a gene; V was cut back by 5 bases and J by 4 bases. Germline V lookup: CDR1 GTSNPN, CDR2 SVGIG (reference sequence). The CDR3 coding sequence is TGTGCCTGGGCAGGGGGCCCAGATACGCAGTATTTT. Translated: CAWAGGPDTQYF.

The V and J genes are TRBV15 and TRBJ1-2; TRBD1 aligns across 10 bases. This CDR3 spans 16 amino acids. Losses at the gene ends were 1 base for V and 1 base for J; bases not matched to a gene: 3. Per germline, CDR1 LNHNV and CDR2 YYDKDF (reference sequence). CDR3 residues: CATSRGQGAINYGYTF. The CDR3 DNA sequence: TGTGCCACCAGCAGAGGACAGGGGGCGATTAACTATGGCTACACCTTC.

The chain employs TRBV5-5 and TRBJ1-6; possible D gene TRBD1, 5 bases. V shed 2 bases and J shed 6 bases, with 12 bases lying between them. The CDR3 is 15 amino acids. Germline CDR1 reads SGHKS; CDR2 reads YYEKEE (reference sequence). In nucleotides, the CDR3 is TGTGCCAGCAGCTTTTCAGGGAGGAGTAATTCACCCCTCCACTTT. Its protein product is CASSFSGRSNSPLHF.

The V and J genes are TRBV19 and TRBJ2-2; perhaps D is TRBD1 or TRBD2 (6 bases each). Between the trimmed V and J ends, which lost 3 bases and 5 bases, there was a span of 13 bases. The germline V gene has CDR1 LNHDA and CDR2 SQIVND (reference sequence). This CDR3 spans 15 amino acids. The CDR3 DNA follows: TGTGCCAGTAGTATGGGGGGCCGCGGTACCGGGGAGCTGTTTTTT. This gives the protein CASSMGGRGTGELFF.

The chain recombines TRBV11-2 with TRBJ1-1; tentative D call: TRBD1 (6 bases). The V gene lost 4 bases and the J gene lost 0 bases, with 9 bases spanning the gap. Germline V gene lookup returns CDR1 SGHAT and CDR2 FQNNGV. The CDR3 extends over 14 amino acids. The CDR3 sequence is CASSSGQMNTEAFF. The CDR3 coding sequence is TGTGCCAGCAGCTCCGGACAGATGAACACTGAAGCTTTCTTT. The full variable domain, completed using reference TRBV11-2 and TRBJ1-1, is EAGVAQSPRYKIIEKRQSVAFWCNPISGHATLYWYQQILGQGPKLLIQFQNNGVVDDSQLPKDRFSAERLKGVDSTLKIQPAKLEDSAVYLCASSSGQMNTEAFFGQGTRLTVV.

CDR3 bases: TGCGCCAGCAGCCCTAGGGGGCAGTACTATGGCTACACCTTC. It is translated as CASSPRGQYYGYTF. The genes are TRBV4-3 and TRBJ1-2, with 7 positions matching TRBD1. V dropped 4 bases and J dropped 3; count of bases not matched to a gene: 5. Looked up from germline, CDR1 is LGHNA and CDR2 is YSLEER. This CDR3 has 14 amino acids.

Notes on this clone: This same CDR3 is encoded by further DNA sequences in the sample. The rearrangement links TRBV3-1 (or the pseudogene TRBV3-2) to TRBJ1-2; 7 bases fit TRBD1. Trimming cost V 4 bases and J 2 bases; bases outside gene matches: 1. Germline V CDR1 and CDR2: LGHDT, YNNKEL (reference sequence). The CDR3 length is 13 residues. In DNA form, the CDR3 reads TGTGCCAGCAGCCGGGGACAGAACTATGGCTACACCTTC. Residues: CASSRGQNYGYTF.

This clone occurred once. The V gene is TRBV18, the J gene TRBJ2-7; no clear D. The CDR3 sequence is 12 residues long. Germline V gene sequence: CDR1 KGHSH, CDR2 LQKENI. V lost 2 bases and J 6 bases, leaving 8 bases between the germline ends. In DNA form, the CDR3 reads TGTGCCAGCTCACCAGATTTCGCCGAGCAGTACTTC. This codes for CASSPDFAEQYF.

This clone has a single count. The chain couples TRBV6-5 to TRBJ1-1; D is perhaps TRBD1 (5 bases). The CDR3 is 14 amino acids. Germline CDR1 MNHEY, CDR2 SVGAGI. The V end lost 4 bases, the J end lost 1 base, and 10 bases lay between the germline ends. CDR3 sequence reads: CASSSLTGNTEAFF. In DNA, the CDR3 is TGTGCCAGCAGTTCACTCACAGGGAACACTGAAGCTTTCTTT.

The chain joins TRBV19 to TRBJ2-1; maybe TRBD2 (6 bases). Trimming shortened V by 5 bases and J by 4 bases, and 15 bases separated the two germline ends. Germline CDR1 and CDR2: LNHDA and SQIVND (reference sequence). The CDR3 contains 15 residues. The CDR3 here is CASSRLAFKYNEQFF. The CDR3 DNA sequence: TGTGCCAGTAGTCGGCTAGCGTTTAAATACAATGAGCAGTTCTTC.

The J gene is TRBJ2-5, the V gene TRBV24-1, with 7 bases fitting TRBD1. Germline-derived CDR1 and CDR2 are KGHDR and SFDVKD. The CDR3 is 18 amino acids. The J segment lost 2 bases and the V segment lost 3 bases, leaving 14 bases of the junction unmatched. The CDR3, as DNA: TGTGCCACCAGTGATCCTGTAAAAAAAGACAGGGCTCAAGAGACCCAGTACTTC. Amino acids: CATSDPVKKDRAQETQYF.

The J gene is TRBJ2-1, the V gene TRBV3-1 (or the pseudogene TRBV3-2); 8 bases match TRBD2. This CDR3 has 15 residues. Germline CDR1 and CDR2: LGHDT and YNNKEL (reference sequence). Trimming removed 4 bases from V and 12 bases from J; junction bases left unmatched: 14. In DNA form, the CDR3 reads TGTGCCAGCAGCCCCGGCGGGGGGAATGGAGCGGTGCAGTTCTTC. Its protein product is CASSPGGGNGAVQFF.

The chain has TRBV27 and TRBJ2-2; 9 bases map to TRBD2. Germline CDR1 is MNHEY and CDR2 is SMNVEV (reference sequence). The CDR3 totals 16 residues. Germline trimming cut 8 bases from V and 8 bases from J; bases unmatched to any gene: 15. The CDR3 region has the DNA TGTGCCAGCCGCCCCACTCGCGGGGGGGTAGGGGGGGAGCTGTTTTTT. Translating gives CASRPTRGGVGGELFF.

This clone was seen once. The CDR3 nucleotides are TGCGCCAGCAGCTTGGTAAGGGACACTGAAGCTTTCTTT. Translation: CASSLVRDTEAFF. J is TRBJ1-1 and V is TRBV5-1; the D is unclear. The CDR3 spans 13 residues. Germline V gene sequence: CDR1 SGHRS, CDR2 YFSETQ. Trimming took 0 bases from V and 3 from J, leaving 6 bases between them.

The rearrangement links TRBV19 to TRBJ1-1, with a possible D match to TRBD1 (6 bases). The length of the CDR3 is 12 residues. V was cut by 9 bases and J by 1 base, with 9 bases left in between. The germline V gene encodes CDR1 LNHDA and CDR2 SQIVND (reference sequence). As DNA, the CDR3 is TGTGCCAGCCTGACAGGGAACACTGAAGCTTTCTTT. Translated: CASLTGNTEAFF.

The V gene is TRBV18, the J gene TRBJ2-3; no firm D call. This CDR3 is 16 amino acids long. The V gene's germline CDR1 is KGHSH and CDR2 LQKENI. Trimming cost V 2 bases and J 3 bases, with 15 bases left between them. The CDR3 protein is CASSPATLRGTDTQYF. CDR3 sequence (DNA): TGTGCCAGCTCACCAGCGACCCTCCGTGGGACAGATACGCAGTATTTT. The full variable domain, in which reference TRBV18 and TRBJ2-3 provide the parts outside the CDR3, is NAGVMQNPRHLVRRRGQEARLRCSPMKGHSHVYWYRQLPEEGLKFMVYLQKENIIDESGMPKERFSAEFPKEGPSILRIQQVVRGDSAAYFCASSPATLRGTDTQYFGPGTRLTVL.

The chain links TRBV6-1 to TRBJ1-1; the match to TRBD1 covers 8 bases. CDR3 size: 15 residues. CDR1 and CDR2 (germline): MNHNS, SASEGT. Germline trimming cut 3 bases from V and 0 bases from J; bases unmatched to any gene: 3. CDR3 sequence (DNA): TGTGCCAGCAGTGACGCAGGGGGCATGAACACTGAAGCTTTCTTT. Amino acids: CASSDAGGMNTEAFF.